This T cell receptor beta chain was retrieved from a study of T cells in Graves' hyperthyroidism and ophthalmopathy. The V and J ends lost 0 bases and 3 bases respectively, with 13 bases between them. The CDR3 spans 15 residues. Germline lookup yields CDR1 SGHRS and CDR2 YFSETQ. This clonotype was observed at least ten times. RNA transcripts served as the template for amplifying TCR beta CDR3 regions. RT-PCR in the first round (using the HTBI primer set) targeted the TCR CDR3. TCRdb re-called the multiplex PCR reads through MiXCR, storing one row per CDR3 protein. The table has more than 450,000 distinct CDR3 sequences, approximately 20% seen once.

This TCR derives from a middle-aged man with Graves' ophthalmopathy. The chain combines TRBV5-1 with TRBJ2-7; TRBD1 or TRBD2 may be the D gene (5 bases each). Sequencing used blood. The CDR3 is CASSLEPGRVYEQYF. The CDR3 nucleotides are TGCGCCAGCAGCTTGGAACCGGGACGGGTCTACGAGCAGTACTTC. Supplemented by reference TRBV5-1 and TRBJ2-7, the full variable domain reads KAGVTQTPRYLIKTRGQQVTLSCSPISGHRSVSWYQQTPGQGLQFLFEYFSETQRNKGNFPGRFSGRQFSNSRSEMNVSTLELGDSALYLCASSLEPGRVYEQYFGPGTRLTVT.